Below, 18 T cell receptor beta chains from the same sample are listed, as sequenced in a study of cytomegalovirus exposure and HLA in healthy donors. PCR was performed using 60 Vbeta and 13 Jbeta primers. The table came from immunoSEQ multiplex PCR; TCRdb's copy has only in-frame clones and leaves some out. This table has some 66,000 clones, about four fifths appearing once. The specimen sequenced was PBMCs. Receptor source: a woman aged 25 to 45 in good health and CMV-seronegative.

The chain carries TRBV19 and TRBJ1-4, with TRBD1 as a possible D gene (5 bases). In germline, CDR1 is LNHDA, CDR2 SQIVND (reference sequence). V lost 2 bases to trimming and J lost 6 bases, with 13 bases between them. The CDR3 contains 15 residues. The CDR3 sequence is CASSISQDNYEKLFF. The CDR3 DNA follows: TGTGCCAGTAGTATATCCCAGGACAACTATGAAAAACTGTTTTTT. The variable domain in full, with the rest retrieved from reference TRBV19 and TRBJ1-4, is DGGITQSPKYLFRKEGQNVTLSCEQNLNHDAMYWYRQDPGQGLRLIYYSQIVNDFQKGDIAEGYSVSREKKESFPLTVTSAQKNPTAFYLCASSISQDNYEKLFFGSGTQLSVL.

This chain connects TRBV19 to TRBJ1-1; tentatively, D is TRBD1 (6 bases). V lost 3 bases and J 7 bases, leaving 12 bases between the germline ends. Germline-derived CDR1 and CDR2 are LNHDA and SQIVND (reference sequence). There are 13 residues in the CDR3. This CDR3 is CASSILRGGEAFF. CDR3 DNA: TGTGCCAGTAGTATTTTAAGGGGGGGTGAAGCTTTCTTT.

V gene TRBV19 combines with J gene TRBJ1-5; D uncertain. CDR1 is LNHDA and CDR2 is SQIVND in the germline V gene (reference sequence). This CDR3 comprises 15 residues. V lost 1 base and J lost 3, with 10 bases in between. The CDR3 coding sequence is TGTGCCAGTAGTATAGGGGGAGGCCTCAATCAGCCCCAGCATTTT. This sequence encodes CASSIGGGLNQPQHF.

The chain joins TRBV7-8 to TRBJ2-7; 9 bases match TRBD1. With V trimmed by 4 bases and J by 6 bases, 10 bases remained unmatched. The CDR3 is 15 residues long. The germline V gene encodes CDR1 SGHVS and CDR2 FQNEAQ. DNA of the CDR3: TGTGCCAGCAGCTCGCGGGTGGGGACAGGGTTCGAGCAGTACTTC. Translation gives CASSSRVGTGFEQYF.

This chain links TRBV5-1 with TRBJ1-1; D perhaps matches TRBD1 (5 bases). The CDR3 is 15 amino acids. Per the germline V gene, CDR1 is SGHRS and CDR2 is YFSETQ. Trimming shortened V by 0 bases and J by 0 bases, and 9 bases separated the two germline ends. For the CDR3, the DNA is TGCGCCAGCAGCTTGGGGTCACAGGTGAACACTGAAGCTTTCTTT. This gives the protein CASSLGSQVNTEAFF.

V and J are TRBV6-1 and TRBJ1-1; TRBD1 matches at 9 bases. CDR3 length: 15 residues. Per the germline V gene, CDR1 is MNHNS and CDR2 is SASEGT. The trim removed 6 bases at V and 7 bases at J, leaving 12 bases unmatched. The CDR3 coding sequence is TGTGCCAGCAGCCAACTTCGTGGGGGACAGGGTGAAGCTTTCTTT. Translated: CASSQLRGGQGEAFF.

The chain uses TRBV7-2 and TRBJ1-6; no clear D. V lost 3 bases and J 0 bases, leaving 15 bases between the germline ends. This CDR3 comprises 18 residues. CDR1 and CDR2 from the germline V gene are SGHTA and FQGNSA. The chain's CDR3 is CASSFTQSYSSYNSPLHF. DNA of the CDR3: TGTGCCAGCAGCTTTACCCAATCATACAGCTCCTATAATTCACCCCTCCACTTT.

This chain links TRBV5-1 with TRBJ1-2; 8 bases map to TRBD1. This CDR3 has 12 residues. Looked up from germline, CDR1 is SGHRS and CDR2 is YFSETQ. V shed 10 bases and J 3 bases; nucleotides not matched to a gene: 5. The CDR3 bases are TGCGCCTCAGGACAGGGAGACTATGGCTACACCTTC. Translating gives CASGQGDYGYTF.

This rearrangement joins TRBV28 to TRBJ2-7; D may be TRBD2 (7 bases). Trimming left V 2 bases short and J 0 bases short, with 11 bases between. Germline V CDR1 and CDR2: MDHEN, SYDVKM. The CDR3 covers 15 residues. The CDR3 loop is CASSLQGRVSYEQYF. Here the CDR3 DNA reads TGTGCCAGCAGTTTACAGGGGAGGGTCTCCTACGAGCAGTACTTC.

CDR3 residues: CASSAGGGTRWGYTF. The CDR3 bases are TGCGCCAGCAGCGCTGGAGGGGGCACCCGCTGGGGCTACACCTTC. This chain joins TRBV5-1 and TRBJ1-2, with 7 bases matching TRBD1. The CDR3 is 15 amino acids. Germline loops: CDR1 SGHRS, CDR2 YFSETQ. Germline trimming cut 4 bases from V and 8 bases from J; bases unmatched to any gene: 14.

The V and J genes are TRBV14 and TRBJ2-7, with D possibly matching TRBD1 (6 bases). Germline V lookup: CDR1 SGHDN, CDR2 FVKESK. With 3 bases removed from V and 7 bases from J, the gap between germline ends came to 13 bases. The CDR3 extends over 13 amino acids. The CDR3 reads CASSQGALREQYF. The CDR3 DNA reads TGTGCCAGCAGCCAGGGGGCTTTGAGGGAGCAGTACTTC.

Only one count was recorded for this clone. The chain is built from TRBV11-2 and TRBJ1-4, with D possibly TRBD1 on 6 matching bases. Germline V gene lookup returns CDR1 SGHAT and CDR2 FQNNGV. V dropped 5 bases and J dropped 8 bases, with 21 bases sitting between them. The CDR3 extends over 16 amino acids. The CDR3 spells CASSLGWGQGREKLFF. CDR3 in DNA: TGTGCCAGCAGCCTGGGGTGGGGGCAGGGCCGGGAAAAACTGTTTTTT. Complete variable domain (other parts from reference TRBV11-2 and TRBJ1-4): EAGVAQSPRYKIIEKRQSVAFWCNPISGHATLYWYQQILGQGPKLLIQFQNNGVVDDSQLPKDRFSAERLKGVDSTLKIQPAKLEDSAVYLCASSLGWGQGREKLFFGSGTQLSVL.

This clone was detected only a few times. The chain uses TRBV5-1 and TRBJ1-1, with 10 bases lining up with TRBD1. Per the germline V gene, CDR1 is SGHRS and CDR2 is YFSETQ. V was clipped by 1 base and J by 2 bases; unmatched bases: 5. The CDR3 consists of 16 residues. CDR3 loop: CASSLIGTGENTEAFF. CDR3 bases: TGCGCCAGCAGCTTGATCGGGACAGGGGAAAACACTGAAGCTTTCTTT. The full variable domain, its missing parts supplied by reference TRBV5-1 and TRBJ1-1, is KAGVTQTPRYLIKTRGQQVTLSCSPISGHRSVSWYQQTPGQGLQFLFEYFSETQRNKGNFPGRFSGRQFSNSRSEMNVSTLELGDSALYLCASSLIGTGENTEAFFGQGTRLTVV.

This clone showed up just once. The chain carries TRBV5-4 and TRBJ2-2; D possibly corresponds to TRBD2 (5 bases). The CDR3 is 15 residues long. With 4 bases removed from V and 4 bases from J, the gap between germline ends came to 14 bases. CDR1 is SGHNT and CDR2 is YYREEE in the germline V gene (reference sequence). CDR3 DNA sequence: TGTGCCAGCAGCATGTCACGGGCGGGCACCGGGGAGCTGTTTTTT. This gives the protein CASSMSRAGTGELFF.

The genes are TRBV6-5 and TRBJ2-3; TRBD1 agrees at 7 bases. Per the germline V gene, CDR1 is MNHEY and CDR2 is SVGAGI. CDR3 length: 16 amino acids. The V and J ends lost 4 bases and 0 bases, in that order; junction bases with no gene match: 7. The CDR3: CASSSNRGVSTDTQYF. In DNA, the CDR3 is TGTGCCAGCAGTTCGAACAGGGGTGTGAGCACAGATACGCAGTATTTT.

V is TRBV4-1 and J is TRBJ2-1; tentatively, D is TRBD1 (6 bases). Germline V gene data show CDR1 as MGHRA and CDR2 as YSYEKL. Trimming took off 4 bases at V and 4 bases at J, with 11 bases between the two ends. CDR3 size: 14 residues. In DNA form, the CDR3 reads TGCGCCAGCAGCCCCTCCGGGACATACAATGAGCAGTTCTTC. This gives the protein CASSPSGTYNEQFF.

This chain links TRBV11-3 with TRBJ2-7, with a tentative D call TRBD1 (6 bases). The V and J ends lost 5 bases and 6 bases respectively, with 23 bases between them. CDR1 and CDR2 (germline): SGHNT, YENEEA. CDR3 length equals 16 residues. DNA of the CDR3: TGTGCCAGCAGCGCCATCTCCGGGACACCAGATAGCGAGCAGTACTTC. This gives the protein CASSAISGTPDSEQYF.

This clone was seen more than once but under ten times. The chain combines TRBV19 with TRBJ1-1; D may be TRBD1 (5 bases). This CDR3 is 13 amino acids long. CDR1 and CDR2 (germline): LNHDA, SQIVND (reference sequence). With 3 bases removed from V and 4 bases from J, the gap between germline ends came to 9 bases. The CDR3 reads CASSIMGGTEAFF. In DNA form, the CDR3 reads TGTGCCAGTAGTATTATGGGGGGCACTGAAGCTTTCTTT. The whole variable domain, filled in from reference TRBV19 and TRBJ1-1, reads DGGITQSPKYLFRKEGQNVTLSCEQNLNHDAMYWYRQDPGQGLRLIYYSQIVNDFQKGDIAEGYSVSREKKESFPLTVTSAQKNPTAFYLCASSIMGGTEAFFGQGTRLTVV.